The entry that follows covers one TCR beta chain sequence. Germline CDR1 SNHLY, CDR2 FYNNEI. The CDR3 has 15 residues. V dropped 7 bases and J dropped 0 bases, with 13 bases sitting between them. These data come from a study of brain metastases from non-small cell lung cancer. Libraries were prepared by immunoSEQ multiplex PCR; TCRdb keeps only in-frame clonotypes and omits some of them. This sample has around 4,000 clones, with 85% to 90% found just once. The sample taken for sequencing was primary lung tumor tissue. The V call is TRBV2, the J call TRBJ1-3; possible D gene TRBD1, 6 bases. This TCR was sampled from a donor aged 40 or over with non-small cell lung cancer. CDR3 protein: CASTPGGDSGNTIYF. The CDR3 nucleotides are TGTGCCAGCACCCCGGGGGGCGACTCTGGAAACACCATATATTTT. Looking up the rest from reference TRBV2 and TRBJ1-3 gives the full variable domain: EPEVTQTPSHQVTQMGQEVILRCVPISNHLYFYWYRQILGQKVEFLVSFYNNEISEKSEIFDDQFSVERPDGSNFTLKIRSTKLEDSAMYFCASTPGGDSGNTIYFGEGSWLTVV.